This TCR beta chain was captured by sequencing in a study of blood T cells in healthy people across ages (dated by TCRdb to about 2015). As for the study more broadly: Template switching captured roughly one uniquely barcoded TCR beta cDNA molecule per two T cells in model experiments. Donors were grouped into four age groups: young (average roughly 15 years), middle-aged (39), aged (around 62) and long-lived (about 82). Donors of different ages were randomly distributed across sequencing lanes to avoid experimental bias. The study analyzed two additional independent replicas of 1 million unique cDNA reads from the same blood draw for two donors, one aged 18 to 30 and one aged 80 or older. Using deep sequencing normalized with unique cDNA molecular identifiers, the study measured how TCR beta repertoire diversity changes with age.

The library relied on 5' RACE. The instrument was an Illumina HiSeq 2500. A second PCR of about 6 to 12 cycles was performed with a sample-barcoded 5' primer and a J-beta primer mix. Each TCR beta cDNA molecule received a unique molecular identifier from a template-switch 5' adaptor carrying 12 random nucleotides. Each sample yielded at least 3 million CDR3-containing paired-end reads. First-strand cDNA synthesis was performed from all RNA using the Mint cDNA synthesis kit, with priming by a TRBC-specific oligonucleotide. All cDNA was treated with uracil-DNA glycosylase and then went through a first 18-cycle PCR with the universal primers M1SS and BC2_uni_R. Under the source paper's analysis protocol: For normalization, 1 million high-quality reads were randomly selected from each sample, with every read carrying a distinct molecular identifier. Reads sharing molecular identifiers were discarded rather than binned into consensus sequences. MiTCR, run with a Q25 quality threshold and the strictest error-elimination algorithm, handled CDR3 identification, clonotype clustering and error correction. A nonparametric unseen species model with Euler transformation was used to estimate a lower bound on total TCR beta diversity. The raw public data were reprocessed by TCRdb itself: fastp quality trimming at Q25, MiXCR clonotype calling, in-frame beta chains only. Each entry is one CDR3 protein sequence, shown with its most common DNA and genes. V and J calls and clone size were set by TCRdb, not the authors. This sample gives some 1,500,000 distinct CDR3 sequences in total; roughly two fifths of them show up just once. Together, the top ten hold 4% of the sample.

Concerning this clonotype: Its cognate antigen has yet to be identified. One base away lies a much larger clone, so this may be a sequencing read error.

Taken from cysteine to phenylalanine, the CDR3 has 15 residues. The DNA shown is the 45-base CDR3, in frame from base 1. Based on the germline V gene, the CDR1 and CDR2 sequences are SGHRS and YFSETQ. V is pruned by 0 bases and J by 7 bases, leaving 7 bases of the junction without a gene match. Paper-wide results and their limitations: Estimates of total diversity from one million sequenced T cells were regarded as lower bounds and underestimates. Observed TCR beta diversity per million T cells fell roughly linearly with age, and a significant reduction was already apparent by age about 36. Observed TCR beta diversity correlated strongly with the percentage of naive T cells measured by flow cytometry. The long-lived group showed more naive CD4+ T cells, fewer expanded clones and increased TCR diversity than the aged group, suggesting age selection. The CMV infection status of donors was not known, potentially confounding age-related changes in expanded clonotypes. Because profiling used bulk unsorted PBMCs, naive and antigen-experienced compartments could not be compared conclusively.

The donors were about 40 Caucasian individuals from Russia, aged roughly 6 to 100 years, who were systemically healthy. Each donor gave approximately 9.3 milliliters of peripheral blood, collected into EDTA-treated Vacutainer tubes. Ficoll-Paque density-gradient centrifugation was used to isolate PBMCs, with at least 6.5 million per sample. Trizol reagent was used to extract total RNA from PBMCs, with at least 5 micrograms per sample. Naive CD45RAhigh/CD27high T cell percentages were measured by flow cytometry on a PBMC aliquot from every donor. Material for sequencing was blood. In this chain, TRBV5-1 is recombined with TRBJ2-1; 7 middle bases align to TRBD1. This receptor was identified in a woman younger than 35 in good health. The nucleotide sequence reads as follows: TGCGCCAGCAGCTTGGGCCCGGGACAGCAAAATGAGCAGTTCTTC. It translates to CASSLGPGQQNEQFF.